This is a list of T cell receptor beta chains from one sample in a study of blood T cells in healthy people across ages. MiXCR was run by TCRdb on the 5' RACE reads, yielding one entry per CDR3 protein. Of 1.5 million to 2 million distinct CDR3 sequences listed, 30% to 40% are singletons. What was sequenced was blood. These TCRs come from a young woman in good health. CDR3s include the opening cysteine and the closing phenylalanine or tryptophan. D genes are given only for firm matches. Size values are once, few and many counts, or a class for expanded clones, and some rows have none.

TRBJ2-7 | few | TRBV20-1 | . | TGCAGTGCTATAGAAGGCGTGACCTACGAGCAGTACTTC | CSAIEGVTYEQYF
TRBJ1-2 | . | TRBV14 | . | TGTGCCAGCAGCCCACGACTGGGGGGTTCATCCTATGGCTACACCTTC | CASSPRLGGSSYGYTF
TRBJ2-7 | . | TRBV27 | TRBD2 | TGTGCCAGCAGGCCCGCCAGCGGGAGTCTGGGGGAGCAGTACTTC | CASRPASGSLGEQYF
TRBJ1-6 | few | TRBV27 | . | TGTGCCAGCAGTTTAGGGGGCTCCCTCATCCCCCTCCACTTT | CASSLGGSLIPLHF
TRBJ2-1 | . | TRBV2 | TRBD1 | TGTGCCAGCTCCCACGACAGGGGGCGGACCTACAATGAGCAGTTCTTC | CASSHDRGRTYNEQFF
TRBJ2-3 | . | TRBV3-1 | . | TGTGCCAGCAGCCAAGGAGTATTCACAGATACGCAGTATTTT | CASSQGVFTDTQYF
TRBJ2-3 | few | TRBV20-1 | TRBD2 | TGCAGTGCTTTACTAGCGGGGGAACCAGATACGCAGTATTTT | CSALLAGEPDTQYF
TRBJ1-5 | . | TRBV28 | . | TGTGCCAGCAGTTTACAGCAGGGCAATCAGCCCCAGCATTTT | CASSLQQGNQPQHF
TRBJ2-1 | . | TRBV7-6 | TRBD2 | TGTGCCAGCAGCTCCACTAGCGGGGGCACCTACAATGAGCAGTTCTTC | CASSSTSGGTYNEQFF
TRBJ2-3 | . | TRBV11-2 | TRBD2 | TGTGCCAGCAGCTTGAGGCGGGAGCGGATAGACACAGATACGCAGTATTTT | CASSLRRERIDTDTQYF
TRBJ2-7 | . | TRBV5-1 | . | TGCGCCAGCAGCTTGGACAGGCCGATCTACGAGCAGTACTTC | CASSLDRPIYEQYF
TRBJ2-5 | few | TRBV25-1 | . | TGTGCCAGCAGTGACTTCCGGCCGGAGACCCAAGAGACCCAGTACTTC | CASSDFRPETQETQYF
TRBJ2-5 | once | TRBV20-1 | . | TGCAGTGCTCCCCCGGGGATAGGGAACCGGGAGACCCAGTACTTC | CSAPPGIGNRETQYF
TRBJ2-7 | few | TRBV20-1 | TRBD2 | TGCAGTGCTAGTCCAGCGGGGTTGTACGAGCAGTACTTC | CSASPAGLYEQYF
TRBJ2-7 | many | TRBV12-3/TRBV12-4 | . | TGTGCCAGCAGCACCGGGATCCGACCCTACGAGCAGTACTTC | CASSTGIRPYEQYF
TRBJ2-7 | . | TRBV20-1 | . | TGCAGTGCTAGTAGGGCAGGTGCCTACGAGCAGTACTTC | CSASRAGAYEQYF
TRBJ2-1 | few | TRBV2 | . | TGTGCCAGCCAGAGCGGAGACCCTTCCTACAATGAGCAGTTCTTC | CASQSGDPSYNEQFF
TRBJ2-7 | few | TRBV30 | . | TGTGCCTGGAGTACCGCAGGGGCCTACGAGCAGTACTTC | CAWSTAGAYEQYF
TRBJ2-1 | few | TRBV9 | . | TGTGCCAACAGCCCTGATGGGGGTAGCAATGAGCAGTTCTTC | CANSPDGGSNEQFF